Listed below are T cell receptor beta chains from one sample, sequenced in a study of CD8 T cells in Susac syndrome. Via MiXCR, TCRdb re-called the immunoSEQ multiplex PCR reads, giving one row per CDR3 protein. The table lists about 400,000 distinct CDR3 sequences, more than 80% of them singletons, with about 0.1% in the top ten. The source material was CD8+ T cells from PBMCs. The receptor source for this set is a human donor with multiple sclerosis. Both conserved end residues are part of each CDR3. Fields, in order: D gene, V gene, clone size, J gene, CDR3 DNA, CDR3 protein. The D gene is left open where the match is weak. Only part of the rows carry a size: once, few, many, or a class if the clone is expanded.

NA	TRBV7-9	NA	TRBJ1-6	TGTGCCAGCAGCTCTGATACAGGGACGTATAATTCACCCCTCCACTTT	CASSSDTGTYNSPLHF
NA	TRBV6-1	few	TRBJ2-3	TGTGCCAGCCATAAGGGACTGGAAAGCACAGATACGCAGTATTTT	CASHKGLESTDTQYF
NA	TRBV5-6	NA	TRBJ1-1	TGTGCCAGCAGCTTGGGAAGCGGTGACCTCGAAGCTTTCTTT	CASSLGSGDLEAFF
NA	TRBV3-1	NA	TRBJ1-1	TGTGCCAGCAGCCACCTGGGGGGGAACACTGAAGCTTTCTTT	CASSHLGGNTEAFF
NA	TRBV28	once	TRBJ2-7	TGTGCCAGCATCAGGGACTCGAGCTACGAGCAGTACTTC	CASIRDSSYEQYF
NA	TRBV5-4	NA	TRBJ1-1	TGTGCCAGCAGCTTGTATCTGGGAAACACTGAAGCTTTCTTT	CASSLYLGNTEAFF
NA	TRBV19	once	TRBJ2-3	TGTGCCAGTAGTATAGACAGGGCCACAGATACGCAGTATTTT	CASSIDRATDTQYF
TRBD2	TRBV12-3/TRBV12-4	NA	TRBJ2-3	TGTGCCAGCAGTCCGAACGGCGGGGGGGCGGATACGCAGTATTTT	CASSPNGGGADTQYF
NA	TRBV28	NA	TRBJ2-5	TGTGCCAGCTTGGGCGGTGACCAAGAGACCCAGTACTTC	CASLGGDQETQYF
NA	TRBV29-1	NA	TRBJ1-3	TGCAGCGTTGTCTCGGGGGAAGCTGGAAACACCATATATTTT	CSVVSGEAGNTIYF
TRBD1	TRBV6-5	few	TRBJ1-6	TGTGCCAGCAGTTACCCCGGACAGGCTTCACCCCTCCACTTT	CASSYPGQASPLHF
NA	TRBV4-1	NA	TRBJ2-5	TGCGCCAGCAGCCCCCAGGGGGGGACCCAGTACTTC	CASSPQGGTQYF
TRBD2	TRBV2	NA	TRBJ2-3	TGTGCCAGCAGTGAAGCGGAGGCTAGCGGGAGCACAGATACGCAGTATTTT	CASSEAEASGSTDTQYF
TRBD1	TRBV7-9	NA	TRBJ1-2	TGTGCCAGCAGCTTAGGCGGGGGACAGCTTAACTATGGCTACACCTTC	CASSLGGGQLNYGYTF
NA	TRBV4-1	once	TRBJ1-1	TGCGCCAGCAGCCAAGTAACAGTAGGAACTGAAGCTTTCTTT	CASSQVTVGTEAFF
NA	TRBV12-3/TRBV12-4	NA	TRBJ1-2	TGTGCCAGCAGTTTAGGTCAAGGGGCGCGAAATCGAGATGGCTACACCTTC	CASSLGQGARNRDGYTF
TRBD1	TRBV5-1	once	TRBJ2-1	TGCGCCAGCAGCCCAGGGGACAGATCCTACAATGAGCAGTTCTTC	CASSPGDRSYNEQFF
TRBD2	TRBV4-1	once	TRBJ2-1	TGCGCCAGCAGCCAGAATGGGACTAGCGGCTACAATGAGCAGTTCTTC	CASSQNGTSGYNEQFF
NA	TRBV20-1	NA	TRBJ2-1	TGCAGTGCTAGTGAAAACCCCTACAATGAGCAGTTCTTC	CSASENPYNEQFF
NA	TRBV19	NA	TRBJ2-1	TGTGCCAGTAGTATTATAACCTACAATGAGCAGTTCTTC	CASSIITYNEQFF
TRBD1	TRBV19	NA	TRBJ1-1	TGTGCCAGTAGGCCAGGGGGCATAGAAGCTTTCTTT	CASRPGGIEAFF
TRBD1	TRBV5-1	once	TRBJ2-5	TGCGCCAGCAGCTTGGGGGGACAGCCCCCAGAAGAGACCCAGTACTTC	CASSLGGQPPEETQYF
TRBD1	TRBV6-5	NA	TRBJ2-7	TGTGCCAGCAGAAAGGGGACAGGGCGCTCCTACGAGCAGTACTTC	CASRKGTGRSYEQYF
NA	TRBV19	NA	TRBJ2-4	TGTGCCAGTAGTCGGGCTCCATCGGACGCCAAAAACATTCAGTACTTC	CASSRAPSDAKNIQYF
NA	TRBV11-3	NA	TRBJ1-5	TGTGCCAGCAGCTTAGAGGGCATTAGAAGCAATCAGCCCCAGCATTTT	CASSLEGIRSNQPQHF
NA	TRBV7-8	NA	TRBJ2-1	TGTGCCAGCAGCTTAGGTAATTATCTTATTTTTGGCCGCAGCTCCTACAATGAGCAGTTCTTC	CASSLGNYLIFGRSSYNEQFF
NA	TRBV18	once	TRBJ1-1	TGTGCCAGCTCACCCGGGTCGGGGGGCACTGAAGCTTTCTTT	CASSPGSGGTEAFF
NA	TRBV7-6	NA	TRBJ1-1	TGTGCCAGCAGCTTAGACCTGGGACTTGCCGAGACTGAAGCTTTCTTT	CASSLDLGLAETEAFF
NA	TRBV11-2	NA	TRBJ1-1	TGTGCCAGCAGCTTTAGGCAAAAAGGACGGCGAGACACTGAAGCTTTCTTT	CASSFRQKGRRDTEAFF
NA	TRBV7-6	once	TRBJ2-5	TGTGCCAGCAGCTTTGGGTACCAAGAGACCCAGTACTTC	CASSFGYQETQYF
NA	TRBV5-1	NA	TRBJ2-7	TGCGCCAGCAGCTCACAGGGGGGGACCTACGAGCAGTACTTC	CASSSQGGTYEQYF
NA	TRBV3-1	NA	TRBJ2-1	TGTGCCAGCAGCCAAGCGCAGAGCTCCTACAATGAGCAGTTCTTC	CASSQAQSSYNEQFF
NA	TRBV4-1	NA	TRBJ2-1	TGCGCCAGCAGCCAAGAGCCCAGTCTCTCCTACAATGAGCAGTTCTTC	CASSQEPSLSYNEQFF
NA	TRBV7-9	NA	TRBJ2-6	TGTGCCAGCAGCTTAGTACCCGGGGCCAACGTCCTGACTTTC	CASSLVPGANVLTF
NA	TRBV7-6	NA	TRBJ2-6	TGTGCCAGCAGCCACGGGGACTCTGGGGCCAACGTCCTGACTTTC	CASSHGDSGANVLTF
TRBD2	TRBV27	once	TRBJ2-7	TGTGCCAGCAGTGACCTACTAGCGGGAGTTGAGCAGTACTTC	CASSDLLAGVEQYF
NA	TRBV29-1	NA	TRBJ2-7	TGCAGCGTTGAAGATCGGCAGAGCTACGAGCAGTACTTC	CSVEDRQSYEQYF
TRBD1	TRBV6-1	NA	TRBJ2-1	TGTGCCAGCAGTCCCGAGACAGGGGTTAATTTTTATGAGCAGTTCTTC	CASSPETGVNFYEQFF
NA	TRBV27	NA	TRBJ2-1	TGTGCCAGCAGTTTAGTGGGGGGGCGAAGCTATGAGCAGTTCTTC	CASSLVGGRSYEQFF
NA	TRBV19	NA	TRBJ2-3	TGTGCCAGTAGTGGACAATCGGGGGTAACCACAGATACGCAGTATTTT	CASSGQSGVTTDTQYF
TRBD1	TRBV27	NA	TRBJ1-1	TGTGCCAGCAGTTTTTCCGACAGGGTGGAAGCTTTCTTT	CASSFSDRVEAFF
NA	TRBV30	NA	TRBJ1-1	TGTGCCTGGAGAACGGGCGGGACTGAAGCTTTCTTT	CAWRTGGTEAFF
NA	TRBV5-6	NA	TRBJ2-5	TGTGCCAGCAGCTTGGCGACCGGGTTGGGGATAGGAGAGACCCAGTACTTC	CASSLATGLGIGETQYF
NA	TRBV10-2	NA	TRBJ2-1	TGCGCCAGCAGTGAGTCGAATGGGCGTCTATCCTACAATGAGCAGTTCTTC	CASSESNGRLSYNEQFF
NA	TRBV5-1	NA	TRBJ1-1	TGCGCCAGCAGCTGGGGGACGGCCATGAACACTGAAGCTTTCTTT	CASSWGTAMNTEAFF
NA	TRBV20-1	NA	TRBJ1-1	TGCAGTGCTAGATGGGGGGCTGAAGCTTTCTTT	CSARWGAEAFF